The next 13 T cell receptor beta chains were all read from a single sample in a study of T cells in Graves' hyperthyroidism and ophthalmopathy. Researchers took RNA transcripts and amplified the TCR beta CDR3 regions from them. During a first-round RT-PCR of the TCR CDR3, the HTBI primer set was used. TCRdb independently ran MiXCR on the multiplex PCR reads; one entry per CDR3 protein. This sample has roughly 170,000 distinct CDR3 sequences; about a sixth occur once, and the top ten carry about 29%. Sequenced sample: blood. Receptor source: a woman between 45 and 65 years old with Graves' hyperthyroidism.

This clonotype occurred many times. This chain joins TRBV19 and TRBJ1-2; 7 nucleotides agree with TRBD1. The germline gives CDR1 LNHDA, CDR2 SQIVND (reference sequence). The CDR3 sequence is 14 residues long. Trimming took 5 bases from V and 2 from J; bases not matched to a gene: 5. The CDR3 DNA follows: TGTGCCAGTAGTCGGCAGGGGGACAACTATGGCTACACCTTC. This encodes CASSRQGDNYGYTF.

This clonotype showed up many times. The CDR3 bases are TGCAGTGCCGCTGACAACTCACCCCTCCACTTT. Encoded protein: CSAADNSPLHF. The V gene is TRBV20-1, the J gene TRBJ1-6, with D hard to call. This CDR3 has 11 amino acids. Trimming shortened V by 6 bases and J by 10 bases, and 10 bases separated the two germline ends. Germline-derived CDR1 and CDR2 are DFQATT and SNEGSKA (reference sequence).

This clonotype was recorded many times. The rearrangement joins TRBV5-1 to TRBJ2-3, with D unclear. The CDR3 runs to 13 residues. V was cut by 0 bases and J by 2 bases, with 4 bases left in between. Germline-derived CDR1 and CDR2 are SGHRS and YFSETQ. This CDR3 is CASSLGFTDTQYF. In DNA form, the CDR3 reads TGCGCCAGCAGCTTGGGGTTCACAGATACGCAGTATTTT.

This clonotype was detected many times. V is TRBV5-4 and J is TRBJ2-3, with 7 bases aligning to TRBD2. This CDR3 has 15 residues. The trim removed 4 bases at V and 0 bases at J, leaving 5 bases unmatched. The germline V gene encodes CDR1 SGHNT and CDR2 YYREEE (reference sequence). The CDR3 protein is CASSNRDYSTDTQYF. The CDR3 DNA reads as TGTGCCAGCAGCAACCGGGACTATAGCACAGATACGCAGTATTTT.

The J gene is TRBJ1-1, the V gene TRBV3-1; D call uncertain. The length of the CDR3 is 15 residues. Germline values: CDR1 LGHDT, CDR2 YNNKEL (reference sequence). The V end lost 1 base, the J end lost 8 bases, and 17 bases lay between the germline ends. The CDR3 sequence is CASSQALGDDEEAFF. The CDR3 coding sequence is TGTGCCAGCAGCCAAGCGCTCGGTGATGATGAGGAAGCTTTCTTT.

This clonotype was counted many times. The chain is built from TRBV20-1 and TRBJ2-7; 7 nucleotides align to TRBD1. V lost 6 bases, J lost 2 bases, and 16 bases stayed unmatched. Germline V lookup: CDR1 DFQATT, CDR2 SNEGSKA (reference sequence). The CDR3 runs 16 residues. CDR3 nucleotide sequence: TGCAGTGCCAGCCTTTATACAGGGGAAGGCCCCTACGAGCAGTACTTC. Translated, it gives CSASLYTGEGPYEQYF.

In its sample, this clonotype was seen once. The chain combines TRBV30 with TRBJ2-7; 10 nucleotides align to TRBD1. Germline CDR1 is GTSNPN and CDR2 is SVGIG (reference sequence). V was clipped by 5 bases and J by 2 bases; unmatched bases: 9. The CDR3 sequence is 15 residues long. CDR3 bases: TGTGCCTGGCGGCGACAGGGGGCTTTTCCCTACGAGCAGTACTTC. Its protein product is CAWRRQGAFPYEQYF.

This clonotype showed up many times. The chain uses TRBV6-1 and TRBJ2-7; either TRBD1 or TRBD2 may fit D (6 bases each). The CDR3 sequence is 14 residues long. Germline V gene lookup returns CDR1 MNHNS and CDR2 SASEGT. Trimming cost V 2 bases and J 6 bases, with 14 bases left between them. The CDR3 loop is CASSERGRGGEQYF. CDR3 nucleotides: TGTGCCAGCAGTGAAAGGGGCAGGGGAGGCGAGCAGTACTTC.

The chain links TRBV9 to TRBJ2-5; possibly TRBD1 for D (5 bases). Per germline, CDR1 SGDLS and CDR2 YYNGEE. The V gene lost 0 bases and the J gene lost 3 bases, with 9 bases spanning the gap. The CDR3 contains 14 residues. This CDR3 is CASSVGRREETQYF. In DNA, the CDR3 is TGTGCCAGCAGCGTAGGTCGCAGGGAAGAGACCCAGTACTTC.

This clonotype was seen ten or more times. The chain recombines TRBV7-3 with TRBJ2-1; TRBD2 agrees at 12 bases. This CDR3 comprises 16 residues. CDR1 SGHTA and CDR2 FQGTGA come from the germline V gene. Losses at the gene ends were 4 bases for V and 9 bases for J; bases not matched to a gene: 10. The CDR3 DNA reads TGTGCCAGCAGCTCCTCTAGCGGGGGGGCGTGGAGTGAGCAGTTCTTC. As protein: CASSSSSGGAWSEQFF.

This clonotype turned up a few times. The J gene is TRBJ1-4, the V gene TRBV25-1; no reliable D call. The CDR3 is made up of 13 amino acids. The V end lost 8 bases, the J end lost 8 bases, and 15 bases lay between the germline ends. CDR1 and CDR2 (germline): MGHDK, SYGVNS. CDR3 sequence reads: CASLGGSPEKLFF. In DNA, the CDR3 is TGTGCCAGCCTAGGTGGGAGTCCCGAAAAACTGTTTTTT.

This clonotype was picked up many times. J is TRBJ2-7 and V is TRBV29-1, with D perhaps matching TRBD1 (6 bases). This CDR3 comprises 12 residues. V was pared by 3 bases and J by 9 bases, with 15 bases between. Germline values: CDR1 SQVTM, CDR2 ANQGSEA. CDR3: CSVETGTAGQYF. CDR3 bases: TGCAGCGTTGAGACAGGCACCGCAGGGCAGTACTTC.

In its sample, this clonotype was seen many times. This rearrangement joins TRBV2 to TRBJ1-5; D is ambiguous. CDR3 size: 15 residues. CDR1 is SNHLY and CDR2 is FYNNEI in the germline V gene. Trimming took off 6 bases at V and 0 bases at J, with 12 bases between the two ends. CDR3 DNA: TGTGCCAGCAGCGATCCGTCTCTTAGCAATCAGCCCCAGCATTTT. Its translation is CASSDPSLSNQPQHF.